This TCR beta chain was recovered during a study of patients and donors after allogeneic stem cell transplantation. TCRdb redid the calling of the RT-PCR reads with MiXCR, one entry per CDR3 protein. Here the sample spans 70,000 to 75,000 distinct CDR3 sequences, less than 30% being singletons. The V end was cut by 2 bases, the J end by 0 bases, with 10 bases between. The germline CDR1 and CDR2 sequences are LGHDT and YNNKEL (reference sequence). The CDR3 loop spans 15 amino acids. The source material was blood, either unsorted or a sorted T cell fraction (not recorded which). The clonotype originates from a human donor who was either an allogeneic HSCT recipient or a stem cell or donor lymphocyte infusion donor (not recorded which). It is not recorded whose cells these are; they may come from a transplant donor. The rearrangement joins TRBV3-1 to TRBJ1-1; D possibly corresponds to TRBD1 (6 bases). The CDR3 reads CASSQFGGLNTEAFF. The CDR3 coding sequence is TGTGCCAGCAGCCAATTCGGGGGGCTGAACACTGAAGCTTTCTTT.